These 2 T cell receptor beta chains came from one sample sequenced in a study of metastatic and nonmetastatic thyroid tumors. Thyroid surgery took place with no prior treatment in any patient. TCRdb re-called clones from the PCR reads using MiXCR. Altogether about 14,000 clones are present, 23% being singletons, with the ten largest covering 3.6%. Input material: blood. These receptors were collected from a female donor with papillary thyroid cancer or a benign thyroid nodule (not recorded which). Some clones in this sample may be carry-over from other donors' samples.

By proportion, this clone is medium-sized. V gene TRBV27 combines with J gene TRBJ1-4; maybe TRBD1 (6 bases). CDR1 and CDR2 (germline): MNHEY, SMNVEV (reference sequence). This CDR3 contains 15 residues. V lost 0 bases to trimming and J lost 8 bases, with 13 bases between them. The chain's CDR3 is CASSLSKLGGEKLFF. The DNA for the CDR3 is TGTGCCAGCAGTTTATCAAAACTCGGGGGCGAAAAACTGTTTTTT. Full variable domain (remainder filled in from reference TRBV27 and TRBJ1-4): EAQVTQNPRYLITVTGKKLTVTCSQNMNHEYMSWYRQDPGLGLRQIYYSMNVEVTDKGDVPEGYKVSRKEKRNFPLILESPSPNQTSLYFCASSLSKLGGEKLFFGSGTQLSVL.

This clone has more than one count but fewer than ten. The chain is built from TRBV6-1 and TRBJ1-5; D ambiguous. V was cut by 6 bases and J by 6 bases, with 12 bases left in between. The germline V gene has CDR1 MNHNS and CDR2 SASEGT. There are 13 residues in the CDR3. CDR3 DNA sequence: TGTGCCAGCAGACCCACCTCTGGTCAGCCCCAGCATTTT. Residues: CASRPTSGQPQHF.